Each of the 24 T cell receptor beta chains below was sequenced from the same sample in a study of CD8+ T cells in alopecia areata. Following extraction, RNA underwent reverse transcription to cDNA, which served as the sequencing template. Method: immunoSEQ multiplex PCR; TCRdb's copy keeps in-frame clones and lacks some. The sample holds 95,000 to 100,000 clones, about 61% seen once. Treatment: oral pan-JAK inhibitor, 5-10 mg twice daily. The source material was CD8+ T cells sorted from blood, sampled at approximately week 56, from a patient treated with tofacitinib. The receptors come from a human donor with alopecia areata.

The V call is TRBV27, the J call TRBJ2-5; 7 nucleotides align to TRBD1. CDR3 length: 12 residues. CDR1 is MNHEY and CDR2 is SMNVEV in the germline V gene (reference sequence). The V segment lost 6 bases and the J segment 5 bases; nucleotides outside the gene matches: 3. The CDR3, as DNA: TGTGCCAGCAGAGGACAGGAGGAGACCCAGTACTTC. Translation gives CASRGQEETQYF.

The gene calls are TRBV7-9 and TRBJ1-6, with no clear D. V lost 3 bases and J 7 bases, leaving 10 bases between the germline ends. This CDR3 has 14 amino acids. CDR1 and CDR2 (germline): SEHNR, FQNEAQ (reference sequence). CDR3 sequence: CASSLRAPNSPLHF. The CDR3, as DNA: TGTGCCAGCAGCTTGAGGGCACCAAATTCACCCCTCCACTTT.

This clone was picked up a small number of times. This sequence joins TRBV13 and TRBJ1-1; D gene uncertain. The CDR3 sequence is 14 residues long. V gave up 2 bases and J gave up 1 base, with 8 bases separating them. The germline V gene encodes CDR1 PRHDT and CDR2 FYEKMQ (reference sequence). The CDR3 DNA reads as TGTGCCAGCAGCTTACCCCGGGGGAACACTGAAGCTTTCTTT. The encoded protein is CASSLPRGNTEAFF. Supplemented by reference TRBV13 and TRBJ1-1, the full variable domain reads AAGVIQSPRHLIKEKRETATLKCYPIPRHDTVYWYQQGPGQDPQFLISFYEKMQSDKGSIPDRFSAQQFSDYHSELNMSSLELGDSALYFCASSLPRGNTEAFFGQGTRLTVV.

This clone was seen a handful of times. The chain uses TRBV29-1 and TRBJ2-7; D may be TRBD2 (5 bases). The germline CDR1 and CDR2 sequences are SQVTM and ANQGSEA. V shed 5 bases and J shed 0 bases, with 14 bases lying between them. The CDR3 covers 14 residues. CDR3 protein: CSVTDWENSYEQYF. CDR3 nucleotides: TGCAGCGTTACCGACTGGGAGAACTCCTACGAGCAGTACTTC.

There are a few counts of this clone. This same CDR3 is encoded by further DNA sequences in the sample. V and J are TRBV2 and TRBJ1-4; D remains ambiguous. The CDR3 runs 13 residues. Trimming pared 1 base from V and 7 bases from J, leaving 7 bases between. The V gene's germline CDR1 is SNHLY and CDR2 FYNNEI. In DNA, the CDR3 is TGTGCCAGCAGTGAAGTCTACGGTGAAAAACTGTTTTTT. It encodes CASSEVYGEKLFF.

V is TRBV7-2 and J is TRBJ2-7; 9 nucleotides match TRBD2. The germline CDR1 and CDR2 sequences are SGHTA and FQGNSA. The CDR3 is 15 residues long. The ends lost 3 bases at V and 2 bases at J; junction bases unmatched: 5. The CDR3 here is CASSFLSGRTYEQYF. Written as DNA, the CDR3 is TGTGCCAGCAGCTTCCTTAGCGGGAGAACCTACGAGCAGTACTTC.

This clone was seen only a few times. The rearrangement joins TRBV21-1 to TRBJ2-5. TRBV21-1 is a listed pseudogene. CDR3 length: 15 residues. The CDR3 protein is CASSRGTASQETQYF. In DNA form, the CDR3 reads TGTGCCAGCAGCAGGGGAACGGCCTCCCAAGAGACCCAGTACTTC.

CDR3 sequence (DNA): TGTGCCAGCAACGAGAACCGGGACAGGGGGTTCGGGGAGCTGTTTTTT. Translated, it gives CASNENRDRGFGELFF. The genes are TRBV5-6 and TRBJ2-2, with TRBD1 matching 11 bases. The CDR3 is 16 amino acids. Looked up from germline, CDR1 is SGHDT and CDR2 is YYEEEE. J lost 7 bases, V lost 6 bases, and 11 bases had no gene match. Looking up the rest from reference TRBV5-6 and TRBJ2-2 gives the full variable domain: DAGVTQSPTHLIKTRGQQVTLRCSPKSGHDTVSWYQQALGQGPQFIFQYYEEEERQRGNFPDRFSGHQFPNYSSELNVNALLLGDSALYLCASNENRDRGFGELFFGEGSRLTVL.

The rearrangement links TRBV20-1 to TRBJ2-1; D is perhaps TRBD1 (6 bases). There are 11 residues in the CDR3. The ends were cut back, 5 bases at V and 6 bases at J, with 8 bases in the middle. Germline values: CDR1 DFQATT, CDR2 SNEGSKA (reference sequence). CDR3 amino acids: CSARQVNEQFF. The CDR3 region has the DNA TGCAGTGCTCGACAGGTCAATGAGCAGTTCTTC.

The chain has TRBV27 and TRBJ2-7, with 7 bases matching TRBD1. V shed 4 bases, J shed 2 bases, and the junction held 14 bases outside the gene matches. Looked up from germline, CDR1 is MNHEY and CDR2 is SMNVEV (reference sequence). CDR3 length equals 17 residues. As DNA, the CDR3 is TGTGCCAGCAGTTACCTTCCCGGGACAGTTACCCCCTACGAGCAGTACTTC. Its protein is CASSYLPGTVTPYEQYF.

J is TRBJ2-7 and V is TRBV27; the match to TRBD2 covers 9 bases. Looked up from germline, CDR1 is MNHEY and CDR2 is SMNVEV (reference sequence). The V and J ends lost 2 bases and 2 bases, in that order; junction bases with no gene match: 10. This CDR3 contains 17 residues. CDR3 bases: TGTGCCAGCAGTTTAAACCCGTCCCGGACTAGCGCCTACGAGCAGTACTTC. It encodes CASSLNPSRTSAYEQYF.

The V gene is TRBV27, the J gene TRBJ2-1, with 7 bases identical to TRBD1. The CDR3 loop spans 15 amino acids. Per the germline V gene, CDR1 is MNHEY and CDR2 is SMNVEV (reference sequence). V was clipped by 7 bases and J by 0 bases; unmatched bases: 6. In DNA, the CDR3 is TGTGCCAGCACCTCGGGGACAGCCTCCTACAATGAGCAGTTCTTC. It encodes CASTSGTASYNEQFF.

The chain has TRBV30 and TRBJ1-1, with 7 bases fitting TRBD1. Germline V gene lookup returns CDR1 GTSNPN and CDR2 SVGIG (reference sequence). This CDR3 spans 12 amino acids. Unmatched junction bases numbered 0, after V lost 1 base and J lost 4 bases. The CDR3 sequence: CAWSEGATEAFF. DNA of the CDR3: TGTGCCTGGAGTGAGGGGGCCACTGAAGCTTTCTTT.

The chain uses TRBV10-3 and TRBJ2-5; 9 bases align to TRBD2. The J segment lost 3 bases and the V segment lost 6 bases, leaving 5 bases of the junction unmatched. There are 14 residues in the CDR3. From germline, CDR1 is ENHRY and CDR2 SYGVKD. DNA of the CDR3: TGTGCCATCAGACAGGGACTAGCAGAAGAGACCCAGTACTTC. Translating gives CAIRQGLAEETQYF.

V and J are TRBV28 and TRBJ2-3, with D hard to call. Trimming removed 5 bases from V and 2 bases from J, with 11 bases in between. The CDR3 length is 14 residues. Germline V gene sequence: CDR1 MDHEN, CDR2 SYDVKM. The CDR3 DNA reads TGTGCCAGCAGTCCCGATATCTCCACAGATACGCAGTATTTT. It translates to CASSPDISTDTQYF. Supplemented by reference TRBV28 and TRBJ2-3, the full variable domain reads DVKVTQSSRYLVKRTGEKVFLECVQDMDHENMFWYRQDPGLGLRLIYFSYDVKMKEKGDIPEGYSVSREKKERFSLILESASTNQTSMYLCASSPDISTDTQYFGPGTRLTVL.

The V and J genes are TRBV5-1 and TRBJ2-1; 12 positions match TRBD1. The V gene end was trimmed by 1 base and the J gene end by 10 bases; junction bases not matched to a gene: 6. The germline gives CDR1 SGHRS, CDR2 YFSETQ. The CDR3 has 15 residues. CDR3 nucleotides: TGCGCCAGCAGCTTGAAGGGACAGGGGGCCGGAGAGCAGTTCTTC. Protein product: CASSLKGQGAGEQFF.

This chain uses TRBV6-5 with TRBJ1-2, with a tentative D call TRBD1 (6 bases). Germline values: CDR1 MNHEY, CDR2 SVGAGI. Trimming removed 2 bases from V and 3 bases from J, with 10 bases in between. This CDR3 has 14 amino acids. CDR3 sequence reads: CASSYTTGYYGYTF. The CDR3 DNA reads as TGTGCCAGCAGTTACACTACAGGGTACTATGGCTACACCTTC.

The V call is TRBV27, the J call TRBJ2-5, with D possibly TRBD2 on 6 matching bases. Trimming pared 1 base from V and 2 bases from J, leaving 8 bases between. The V gene's germline CDR1 is MNHEY and CDR2 SMNVEV (reference sequence). This CDR3 region has 14 residues. In DNA, the CDR3 is TGTGCCAGCAGTTTATTGCGGGGACAAGAGACCCAGTACTTC. It encodes CASSLLRGQETQYF.

This sequence joins TRBV5-1 and TRBJ1-1, with 9 bases matching TRBD1. CDR1 is SGHRS and CDR2 is YFSETQ in the germline V gene. This CDR3 region has 14 residues. V shed 4 bases and J 4 bases; nucleotides not matched to a gene: 5. The CDR3 DNA sequence: TGCGCCAGCAGCGACGGGACAGGGAGCACTGAAGCTTTCTTT. It encodes CASSDGTGSTEAFF.

The chain links TRBV18 to TRBJ1-4; D possibly corresponds to TRBD1 (5 bases). The germline V gene encodes CDR1 KGHSH and CDR2 LQKENI. This CDR3 has 12 amino acids. The V end lost 0 bases, the J end lost 11 bases, and 7 bases lay between the germline ends. The CDR3 DNA reads as TGTGCCAGCTCACCACCCGGGGCCAAACTGTTTTTT. Translated, it gives CASSPPGAKLFF.

The rearrangement joins TRBV30 to TRBJ1-1, with TRBD1 identical over 10 bases. The germline V gene encodes CDR1 GTSNPN and CDR2 SVGIG (reference sequence). The CDR3 covers 13 residues. Trimming took 5 bases from V and 11 from J; bases not matched to a gene: 11. The CDR3 is CAWGTGAHPRAFF. Written as DNA, the CDR3 is TGTGCCTGGGGGACAGGGGCCCACCCCAGGGCTTTCTTT.

The genes are TRBV19 and TRBJ2-7; a weak D match, TRBD2 (5 bases). Germline CDR1 LNHDA, CDR2 SQIVND (reference sequence). Trimming took 5 bases from V and 3 from J, leaving 11 bases between them. The CDR3 totals 13 residues. DNA for the CDR3: TGTGCCAGTAGTGTGGCGGGTAGCTACGAGCAGTACTTC. It codes for CASSVAGSYEQYF.

The chain combines TRBV29-1 with TRBJ2-6; D call uncertain. The CDR3 is 15 residues long. V dropped 3 bases and J dropped 0 bases, with 9 bases sitting between them. Germline CDR1 and CDR2: SQVTM and ANQGSEA. The CDR3 region is CSVDGQLSGANVLTF. The CDR3 nucleotides read TGCAGCGTTGACGGCCAGCTCTCTGGGGCCAACGTCCTGACTTTC.

This clone appeared a few times. The chain carries TRBV19 and TRBJ2-1, with 8 bases identical to TRBD1. The CDR3 loop spans 17 amino acids. The J segment lost 0 bases and the V segment lost 7 bases, leaving 11 bases of the junction unmatched. The germline V gene encodes CDR1 LNHDA and CDR2 SQIVND (reference sequence). The CDR3 spells CASNPTGEKYSYNEQFF. The CDR3 DNA is TGTGCCAGTAACCCGACAGGGGAGAAATACTCCTACAATGAGCAGTTCTTC.